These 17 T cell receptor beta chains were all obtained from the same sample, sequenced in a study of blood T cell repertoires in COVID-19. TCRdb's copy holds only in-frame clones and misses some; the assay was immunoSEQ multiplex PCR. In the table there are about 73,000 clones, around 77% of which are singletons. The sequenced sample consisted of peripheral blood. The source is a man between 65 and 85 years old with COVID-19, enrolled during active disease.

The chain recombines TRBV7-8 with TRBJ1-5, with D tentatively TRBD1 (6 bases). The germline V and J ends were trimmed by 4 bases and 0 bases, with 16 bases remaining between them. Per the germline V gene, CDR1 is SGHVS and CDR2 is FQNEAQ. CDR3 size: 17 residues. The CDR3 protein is CASSSPGQLYSNQPQHF. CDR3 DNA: TGTGCCAGCAGCTCCCCCGGACAGTTATATAGCAATCAGCCCCAGCATTTT.

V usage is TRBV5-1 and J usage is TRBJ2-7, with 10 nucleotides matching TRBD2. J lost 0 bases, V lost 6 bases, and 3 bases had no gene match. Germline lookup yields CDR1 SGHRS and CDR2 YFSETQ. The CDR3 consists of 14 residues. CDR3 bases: TGCGCCAGCACCCCTAGCGGGAGCTCCTACGAGCAGTACTTC. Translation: CASTPSGSSYEQYF.

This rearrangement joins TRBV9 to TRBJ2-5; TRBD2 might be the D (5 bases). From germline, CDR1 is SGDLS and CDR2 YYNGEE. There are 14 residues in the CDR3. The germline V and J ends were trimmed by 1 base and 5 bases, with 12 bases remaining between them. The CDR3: CASSVMGGQETQYF. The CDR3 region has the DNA TGTGCCAGCAGCGTAATGGGCGGGCAGGAGACCCAGTACTTC.

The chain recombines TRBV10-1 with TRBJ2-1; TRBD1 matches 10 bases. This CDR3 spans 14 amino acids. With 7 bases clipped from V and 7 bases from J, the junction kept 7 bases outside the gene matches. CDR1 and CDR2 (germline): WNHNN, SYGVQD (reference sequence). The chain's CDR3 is CASIRRDRGNEQFF. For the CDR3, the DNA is TGCGCCAGCATACGGCGGGACAGGGGAAATGAGCAGTTCTTC.

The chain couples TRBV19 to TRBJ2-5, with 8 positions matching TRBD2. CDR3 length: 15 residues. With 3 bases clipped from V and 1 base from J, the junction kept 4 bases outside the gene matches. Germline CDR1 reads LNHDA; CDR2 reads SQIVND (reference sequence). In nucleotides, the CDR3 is TGTGCCAGTAGTATGGGGGGGACTAGCCAAGAGACCCAGTACTTC. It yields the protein CASSMGGTSQETQYF.

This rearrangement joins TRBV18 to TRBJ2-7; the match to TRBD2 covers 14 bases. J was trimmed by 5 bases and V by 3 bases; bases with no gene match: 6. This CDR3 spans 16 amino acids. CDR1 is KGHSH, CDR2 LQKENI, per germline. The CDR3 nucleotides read TGTGCCAGCTCACCTGGGACTAGCGGGAGTTCCAACGAGCAGTACTTC. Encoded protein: CASSPGTSGSSNEQYF.

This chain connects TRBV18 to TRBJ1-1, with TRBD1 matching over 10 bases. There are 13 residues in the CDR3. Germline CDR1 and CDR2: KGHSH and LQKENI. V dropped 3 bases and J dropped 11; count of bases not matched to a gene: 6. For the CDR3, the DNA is TGTGCCAGCTCACCCGGGACAGGGGATCGGGCTTTCTTT. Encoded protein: CASSPGTGDRAFF.

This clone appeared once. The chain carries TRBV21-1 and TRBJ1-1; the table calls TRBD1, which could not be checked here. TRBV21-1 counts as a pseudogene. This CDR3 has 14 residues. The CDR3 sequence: CASSFRDSNTEAFF. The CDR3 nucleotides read TGTGCCAGCAGCTTCCGGGACAGTAACACTGAAGCTTTCTTT.

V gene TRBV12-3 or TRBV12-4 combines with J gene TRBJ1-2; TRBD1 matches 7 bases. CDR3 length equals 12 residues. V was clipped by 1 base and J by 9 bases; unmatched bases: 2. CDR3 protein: CASSLVQGSYTF. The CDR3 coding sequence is TGTGCCAGCAGTTTAGTACAGGGGAGCTACACCTTC.

CDR3 DNA sequence: TGTGCCAGCAGTTACTCGCTAACTGAAGCTTTCTTT. Translating gives CASSYSLTEAFF. V is TRBV6-6 and J is TRBJ1-1; D gene uncertain. This CDR3 has 12 residues. The ends were cut back, 0 bases at V and 5 bases at J, with 4 bases in the middle. Germline V CDR1 and CDR2: MNHNY, SVGAGI (reference sequence).

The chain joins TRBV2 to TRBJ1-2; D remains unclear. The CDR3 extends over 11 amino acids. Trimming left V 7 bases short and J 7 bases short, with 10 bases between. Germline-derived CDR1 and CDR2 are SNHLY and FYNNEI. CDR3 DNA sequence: TGTGCCAGCAATTCGAACGGTGGCTACACCTTC. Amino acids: CASNSNGGYTF.

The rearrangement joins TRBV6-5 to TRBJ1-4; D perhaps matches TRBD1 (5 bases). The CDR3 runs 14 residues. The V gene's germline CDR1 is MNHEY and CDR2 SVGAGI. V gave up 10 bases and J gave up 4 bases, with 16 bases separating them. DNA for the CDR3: TGTGCCACATGGCCCGGGACTAATAATGAAAAACTGTTTTTT. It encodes CATWPGTNNEKLFF.

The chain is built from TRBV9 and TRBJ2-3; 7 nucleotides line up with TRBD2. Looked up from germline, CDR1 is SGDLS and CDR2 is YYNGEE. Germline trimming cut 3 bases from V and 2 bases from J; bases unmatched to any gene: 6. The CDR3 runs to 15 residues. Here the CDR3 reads CASSARDYPTDTQYF. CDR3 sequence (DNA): TGTGCCAGCAGCGCACGGGACTATCCCACAGATACGCAGTATTTT.

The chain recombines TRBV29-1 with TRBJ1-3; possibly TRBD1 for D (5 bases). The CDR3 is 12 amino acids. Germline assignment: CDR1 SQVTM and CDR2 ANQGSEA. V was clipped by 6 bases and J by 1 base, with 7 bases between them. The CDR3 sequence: CSVRVSGNTIYF. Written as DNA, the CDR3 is TGCAGCGTCAGGGTTTCTGGAAACACCATATATTTT. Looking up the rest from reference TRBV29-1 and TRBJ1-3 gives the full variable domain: SAVISQKPSRDICQRGTSLTIQCQVDSQVTMMFWYRQQPGQSLTLIATANQGSEATYESGFVIDKFPISRPNLTFSTLTVSNMSPEDSSIYLCSVRVSGNTIYFGEGSWLTVV.

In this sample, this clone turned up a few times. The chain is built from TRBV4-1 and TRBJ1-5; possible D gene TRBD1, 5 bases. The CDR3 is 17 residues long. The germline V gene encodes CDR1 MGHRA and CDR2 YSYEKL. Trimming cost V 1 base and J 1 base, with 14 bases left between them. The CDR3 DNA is TGCGCCAGCAGCCAAGGTTTCCCCAGGGCAAGCAATCAGCCCCAGCATTTT. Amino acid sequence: CASSQGFPRASNQPQHF.

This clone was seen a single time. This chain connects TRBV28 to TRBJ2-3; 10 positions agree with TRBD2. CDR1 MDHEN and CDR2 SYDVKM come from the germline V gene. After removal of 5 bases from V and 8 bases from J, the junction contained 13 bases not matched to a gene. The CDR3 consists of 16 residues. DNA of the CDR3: TGTGCCAGCAGTCAAGTGGCTAGCGGGAGTCTAGGTACGCAGTATTTT. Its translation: CASSQVASGSLGTQYF.

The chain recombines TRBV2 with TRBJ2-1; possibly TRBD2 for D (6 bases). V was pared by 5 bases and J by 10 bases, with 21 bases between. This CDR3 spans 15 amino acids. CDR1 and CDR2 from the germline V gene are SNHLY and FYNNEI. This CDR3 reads CASSSGGLLHGEQFF. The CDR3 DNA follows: TGTGCCAGCAGTTCTGGGGGACTCCTACATGGGGAGCAGTTCTTC.